This T cell receptor beta chain was sequenced for a study of blood T cells in healthy people across ages. Study results and limitations: More naive CD4+ cells and higher diversity were found in long-lived than in aged donors. Across the age range, TCR beta diversity per million T cells fell in a roughly linear way.

With a J-beta primer mix and a sample-barcoded 5' primer, a second PCR ran roughly 6 to 12 cycles. Every molecule of cDNA carried a tag from a template-switch adaptor with 12 random nucleotides. One entry per CDR3 protein, called by TCRdb with MiXCR from the 5' RACE reads. This table has about 1,600,000 distinct CDR3 sequences, 42% appearing once. This clonotype came up a few times. Antigen: not known. CDR1 and CDR2 (germline): SEHNR, FQNEAQ (reference sequence). This CDR3 spans 14 amino acids. Between the trimmed V and J ends, which lost 3 bases and 0 bases, there was a span of 8 bases. Per-sample yields of isolated PBMCs were at least 6 million.

This receptor was obtained from a woman aged 18 to 35 in good health. This sequence joins TRBV7-9 and TRBJ1-1; D is unclear. Sequences were obtained from blood. The CDR3 is CASSLRDLNTEAFF. The CDR3 coding sequence is TGTGCCAGCAGCTTGAGGGATCTGAACACTGAAGCTTTCTTT.